This T cell receptor (beta chain) was documented in a study of T cells in Graves' hyperthyroidism and ophthalmopathy. Amplification of TCR beta CDR3 regions was performed using RNA transcripts as template. A first-round RT-PCR of the TCR CDR3 used the HTBI primer set. TCRdb reprocessed the multiplex PCR reads via MiXCR and lists one record per CDR3 protein. There are some 350,000 distinct CDR3 sequences in the sample; 19% occur only once, and 3% to 4.5% lies in the top ten. This clonotype was observed many times. In germline, CDR1 is SGHTA, CDR2 FQGNSA. The CDR3 covers 14 residues. V lost 1 base and J lost 5, with 11 bases in between.

This sequence joins TRBV7-2 and TRBJ2-5; D is unclear. Sequences were obtained from blood. This TCR was sampled from a woman younger than 30 with Graves' hyperthyroidism. The CDR3 coding sequence is TGTGCCAGCAGCTTAGTTACTGGCTCGGAGACCCAGTACTTC. Translating it yields CASSLVTGSETQYF.